These T cell receptor beta chains were read from a single sample in a study of OX40 agonist ivuxolimab in advanced cancers. Assay: immunoSEQ multiplex PCR; the TCRdb copy retains only in-frame clones and omits some. The data show about 71,000 clones, about four fifths seen once. Sequenced material: CD4+ or CD8+ T cells sorted from blood, taken in a trial of the OX40 agonist ivuxolimab. The receptors were sampled from an adult with an advanced solid tumor such as melanoma, head and neck, liver or kidney cancer. CDR3s include the opening cysteine and the closing phenylalanine or tryptophan. The D gene is left open where the match is weak. Size values are once, few and many counts, or a class for expanded clones, and some rows have none.

D gene,clone size,V gene,J gene,CDR3 DNA,CDR3 protein
-,few,TRBV6-5,TRBJ1-6,TGTGCCAGCAGTTACTCAGGGGTTGAAGGGGGTTCACCCCTCCACTTT,CASSYSGVEGGSPLHF
-,-,TRBV4-1,TRBJ1-5,TGCGCCAGCAGCCCGCTACCGAGGGCCGACAATCAGCCCCAGCATTTT,CASSPLPRADNQPQHF
TRBD2,-,TRBV5-6,TRBJ2-5,TGTGCCACCAGGCGGGGGACGGAGACCCAGTACTTC,CATRRGTETQYF
-,once,TRBV7-2,TRBJ1-2,TGTGCCAGCAGCCCTGGGACGGTGTTAATCCATGGCTACACCTTC,CASSPGTVLIHGYTF
TRBD1,-,TRBV28,TRBJ1-1,TGTGCCAGCAGTTTAGCCCCTGGACAGGGCCAGACTGAAGCTTTCTTT,CASSLAPGQGQTEAFF
TRBD2,-,TRBV2,TRBJ2-7,TGTGCCAGCAGTGTACCAGCGGGGTGGATGAACGAGCAGTACTTC,CASSVPAGWMNEQYF
TRBD2,-,TRBV5-1,TRBJ2-5,TGCGCCAGCAGCCCGGGGGGGGCTAGATGGTTGCGAGAGACCCAGTACTTC,CASSPGGARWLRETQYF
-,-,TRBV6-5,TRBJ1-1,TGTGCCAGCACCCAGGTCGGCCTGCAGGACACTGAAGCTTTCTTT,CASTQVGLQDTEAFF
TRBD1,-,TRBV28,TRBJ2-7,TGTGCCAGCAGTTCTCGGACAGGGTTGCACGAGCAGTACTTC,CASSSRTGLHEQYF
-,-,TRBV7-2,TRBJ1-2,TGTGCCAGCAGCTTAGATTGGACTGACTATGGCTACACCTTC,CASSLDWTDYGYTF
-,-,TRBV9,TRBJ1-2,TGTGCCAGCAGCGCAACAGGGAATAGCTATGGCTACACCTTC,CASSATGNSYGYTF
-,-,TRBV30,TRBJ1-2,TGTGCCTGGAGTTCAGGGGCCTATGGCTACACCTTC,CAWSSGAYGYTF
-,-,TRBV2,TRBJ1-5,TGTGCCAGCAGTGACCGGGGCAATCAGCCCCAGCATTTT,CASSDRGNQPQHF
-,-,TRBV5-4,TRBJ2-5,TGTGCCAGCAGCCCACAACCGGGCCAGGAGACCCAGTACTTC,CASSPQPGQETQYF
-,-,TRBV11-2,TRBJ2-5,TGTGCCAGCAGCCGCCAACTAGGCACTCAAGAGACCCAGTACTTC,CASSRQLGTQETQYF
TRBD2,-,TRBV30,TRBJ2-7,TGTGCCTTTCGGCGGACTAGCGCCTCCTACGAGCAGTACTTC,CAFRRTSASYEQYF